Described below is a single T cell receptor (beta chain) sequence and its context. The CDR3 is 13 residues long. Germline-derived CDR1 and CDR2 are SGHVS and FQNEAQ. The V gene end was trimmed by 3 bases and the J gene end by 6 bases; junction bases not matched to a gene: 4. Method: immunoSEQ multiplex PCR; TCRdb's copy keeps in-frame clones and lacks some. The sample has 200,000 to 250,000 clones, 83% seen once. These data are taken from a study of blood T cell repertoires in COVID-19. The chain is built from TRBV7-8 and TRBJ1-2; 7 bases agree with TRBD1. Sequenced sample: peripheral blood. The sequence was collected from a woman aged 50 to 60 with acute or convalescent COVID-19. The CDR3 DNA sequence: TGTGCCAGCAGCTTTTCACAGGGGCATGGCTACACCTTC. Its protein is CASSFSQGHGYTF.